The rows below give T cell receptor beta chains drawn from one sample of a study of regulatory T cells in long-lasting Graves disease. TCRdb called the multiplex PCR reads again in MiXCR, with one record for every CDR3 protein. Among 250,000 to 300,000 distinct CDR3 sequences listed, roughly 18% were seen once. The same sample was also used in a study of T cells in Graves' hyperthyroidism and ophthalmopathy.

This specimen consisted of peripheral blood mononuclear cells (PBMCs), obtained at new diagnosis, from a patient treated with antithyroid drugs. The origin of the receptors is a woman in her 30s with Graves disease. CDR3s include the opening cysteine and the closing phenylalanine or tryptophan. The order of the fields is CDR3 DNA, CDR3 protein, J gene, D gene, clone size, V gene, CDR3 length. A D gene is named only where the DNA matches it firmly. Size is omitted from some rows. Given values are once, few, many or a class for expanded clones.

CDR3nt: TGTGCCAGCAGCTTAAATATAGGTAACCCCTACGAGCAGTACTTC
CDR3aa: CASSLNIGNPYEQYF
j_gene: TRBJ2-7
d_gene: .
abundance: many
v_gene: TRBV7-3
len: 15

CDR3nt: TGTGCCAGCAGCTCAGGGAGGGATGCCATATATTTT
CDR3aa: CASSSGRDAIYF
j_gene: TRBJ1-3
d_gene: .
abundance: .
v_gene: TRBV7-9
len: 12

CDR3nt: TGCAGTGCTAGGTCTGTTAGCTCCTATAATTCACCCCTCCACTTT
CDR3aa: CSARSVSSYNSPLHF
j_gene: TRBJ1-6
d_gene: .
abundance: many
v_gene: TRBV20-1
len: 15

CDR3nt: TGTGCCAGCAGGCAGACAGGGTCCAGAGAGACCCAGTACTTC
CDR3aa: CASRQTGSRETQYF
j_gene: TRBJ2-5
d_gene: TRBD1
abundance: many
v_gene: TRBV12-3/TRBV12-4
len: 14

CDR3nt: TGTGCCAGCAGCTTAGCGGCTAGCGGGGGGAAGAGCAATGAGCAGTTCTTC
CDR3aa: CASSLAASGGKSNEQFF
j_gene: TRBJ2-1
d_gene: TRBD2
abundance: many
v_gene: TRBV7-9
len: 17

CDR3nt: TGTGCCAGCAGTCCTCCCGGGCACGGTTCACCCCTCCACTTT
CDR3aa: CASSPPGHGSPLHF
j_gene: TRBJ1-6
d_gene: .
abundance: many
v_gene: TRBV12-3/TRBV12-4
len: 14

CDR3nt: TGTGCCAGCAGCGGGACAGGGATGGGGTATGGCTACACCTTC
CDR3aa: CASSGTGMGYGYTF
j_gene: TRBJ1-2
d_gene: TRBD1
abundance: .
v_gene: TRBV12-3/TRBV12-4
len: 14

CDR3nt: TGTGCCAGCAGTGAAGTAGATACGCAGTATTTT
CDR3aa: CASSEVDTQYF
j_gene: TRBJ2-3
d_gene: .
abundance: many
v_gene: TRBV6-1
len: 11

CDR3nt: TGCGCCAGCAGCCGGACAGATACTAACTATGGCTACACCTTC
CDR3aa: CASSRTDTNYGYTF
j_gene: TRBJ1-2
d_gene: .
abundance: few
v_gene: TRBV4-1
len: 14

CDR3nt: TGTGCCAGCAGCGTAGGGGGGACAGGGCGAGATACGCAGTATTTT
CDR3aa: CASSVGGTGRDTQYF
j_gene: TRBJ2-3
d_gene: TRBD1
abundance: .
v_gene: TRBV9
len: 15

CDR3nt: TGCAGTGTAAAGCGGGATATCTACAATGAGCAGTTCTTC
CDR3aa: CSVKRDIYNEQFF
j_gene: TRBJ2-1
d_gene: TRBD2
abundance: .
v_gene: TRBV20-1
len: 13

CDR3nt: TGTGCCAGCAGCCCCGGGGTAATCACTGAAGCTTTCTTT
CDR3aa: CASSPGVITEAFF
j_gene: TRBJ1-1
d_gene: .
abundance: many
v_gene: TRBV3-1
len: 13

CDR3nt: TGCAGTGCTGTACCGGGACTAACGGGGCGCACAGATACGCAGTATTTT
CDR3aa: CSAVPGLTGRTDTQYF
j_gene: TRBJ2-3
d_gene: TRBD2
abundance: many
v_gene: TRBV20-1
len: 16

CDR3nt: TGTGCCAGCCAGGGACAGGGGAATCAGCCCCAGCATTTT
CDR3aa: CASQGQGNQPQHF
j_gene: TRBJ1-5
d_gene: TRBD1
abundance: many
v_gene: TRBV27
len: 13

CDR3nt: TGTGCCAGCAGTTGGCTTGGCAGCAACACCGGGGAGCTGTTTTTT
CDR3aa: CASSWLGSNTGELFF
j_gene: TRBJ2-2
d_gene: .
abundance: many
v_gene: TRBV12-3/TRBV12-4
len: 15

CDR3nt: TGTGCCAGTAGTACGGACTCCTTCGGAAACTATGGCTACACCTTC
CDR3aa: CASSTDSFGNYGYTF
j_gene: TRBJ1-2
d_gene: .
abundance: .
v_gene: TRBV19
len: 15

CDR3nt: TGTGCCACCACAGGGGGCGCGGGCTCCCCCCAGCATTTT
CDR3aa: CATTGGAGSPQHF
j_gene: TRBJ1-5
d_gene: TRBD1
abundance: many
v_gene: TRBV6-2/TRBV6-3
len: 13

CDR3nt: TGTGCCAGCTCACCAGGACAGGTCTCTGGAAACACCATATATTTT
CDR3aa: CASSPGQVSGNTIYF
j_gene: TRBJ1-3
d_gene: TRBD1
abundance: many
v_gene: TRBV18
len: 15

CDR3nt: TGTGCCAGCAGCTTAGCCGGGAGGCCTGAAGCTTTCTTT
CDR3aa: CASSLAGRPEAFF
j_gene: TRBJ1-1
d_gene: .
abundance: few
v_gene: TRBV5-4
len: 13

CDR3nt: TGTGCCAGCAGCCGACACAACTCAGGGGCAAGACTGTTTTTT
CDR3aa: CASSRHNSGARLFF
j_gene: TRBJ1-4
d_gene: .
abundance: .
v_gene: TRBV14
len: 14

CDR3nt: TGTGCCATCAGAGGGACAGGGGGCGGTCAGCCCCAGCATTTT
CDR3aa: CAIRGTGGGQPQHF
j_gene: TRBJ1-5
d_gene: TRBD1
abundance: many
v_gene: TRBV10-3
len: 14

CDR3nt: TGCGCCAGCAGCTTGGCCGGGGCGGGGGGATACAGTGAGCAGTTCTTC
CDR3aa: CASSLAGAGGYSEQFF
j_gene: TRBJ2-1
d_gene: TRBD2
abundance: few
v_gene: TRBV5-1
len: 16

CDR3nt: TGTGCCAGCAGACGGGGGGGGAGTCGCGAGCAGTACTTC
CDR3aa: CASRRGGSREQYF
j_gene: TRBJ2-7
d_gene: TRBD2
abundance: .
v_gene: TRBV12-3/TRBV12-4
len: 13

CDR3nt: TGCGCCAGCAGCCCTGAGGGGAGGGTAACGGCCGGGGAGCTGTTTTTT
CDR3aa: CASSPEGRVTAGELFF
j_gene: TRBJ2-2
d_gene: TRBD2
abundance: .
v_gene: TRBV4-1
len: 16

CDR3nt: TGCAGTGCTATCTCCGGGACAGGAAATCAGCCCCAGCATTTT
CDR3aa: CSAISGTGNQPQHF
j_gene: TRBJ1-5
d_gene: TRBD1
abundance: .
v_gene: TRBV20-1
len: 14

CDR3nt: TGTGCCAGCAGTTACGTTGGGTACCAAGAGACCCAGTACTTC
CDR3aa: CASSYVGYQETQYF
j_gene: TRBJ2-5
d_gene: .
abundance: .
v_gene: TRBV6-9
len: 14

CDR3nt: TGTGCCAGCAGGGGGGGCAGGGGGCACTCCTACGAGCAGTACTTC
CDR3aa: CASRGGRGHSYEQYF
j_gene: TRBJ2-7
d_gene: TRBD1
abundance: .
v_gene: TRBV2
len: 15

CDR3nt: TGCGCCAGCAGCCAAGGATCCGAGAGGACTGAAGCTTTCTTT
CDR3aa: CASSQGSERTEAFF
j_gene: TRBJ1-1
d_gene: .
abundance: few
v_gene: TRBV4-1
len: 14

CDR3nt: TGCAGCGTTGTCCTCTCCGGAACTAGCACAGATACGCAGTATTTT
CDR3aa: CSVVLSGTSTDTQYF
j_gene: TRBJ2-3
d_gene: .
abundance: many
v_gene: TRBV29-1
len: 15

CDR3nt: TGTGCCAGTAGTATTACGGCACAGTCAGGCAATCAGCCCCAGCATTTT
CDR3aa: CASSITAQSGNQPQHF
j_gene: TRBJ1-5
d_gene: .
abundance: few
v_gene: TRBV19
len: 16

CDR3nt: TGTGCCAGCAGCCCCAGCCGGACACAATGGGCTGAAGCTTTCTTT
CDR3aa: CASSPSRTQWAEAFF
j_gene: TRBJ1-1
d_gene: .
abundance: many
v_gene: TRBV11-2
len: 15

CDR3nt: TGTGCCAGCAGTATGAATAGCAATCAGCCCCAGCATTTT
CDR3aa: CASSMNSNQPQHF
j_gene: TRBJ1-5
d_gene: .
abundance: many
v_gene: TRBV28
len: 13

CDR3nt: TGTGCCAGCAGCGGAAACACCATATATTTT
CDR3aa: CASSGNTIYF
j_gene: TRBJ1-3
d_gene: .
abundance: many
v_gene: TRBV12-3/TRBV12-4
len: 10

CDR3nt: TGCAGCGTTGAGGGGGGAGGGGGGTCTTCAGAGACCCAGTACTTC
CDR3aa: CSVEGGGGSSETQYF
j_gene: TRBJ2-5
d_gene: .
abundance: few
v_gene: TRBV29-1
len: 15